The present T cell receptor (beta chain) was sequenced within a study of Tregs in tolerant kidney transplant recipients. Clones were sequenced by immunoSEQ multiplex PCR, and TCRdb holds only the in-frame ones, with some missing. This sample yields some 70,000 clones, of which about 89% are seen a single time; approximately 0.4% belongs to the top ten. This CDR3 is 14 amino acids long. Germline V lookup: CDR1 SGDLS, CDR2 YYNGEE. V shed 3 bases, J shed 7 bases, and the junction held 5 bases outside the gene matches. This sample comprised CD4+ T cells from blood, obtained before the transplant. The source of this sequence is a human donor who received a combined kidney and bone marrow transplant. This rearrangement joins TRBV9 to TRBJ2-7, with 12 bases fitting TRBD1. CDR3 amino acids: CASSDGTGGNEQYF. Written as DNA, the CDR3 is TGTGCCAGCAGCGACGGGACAGGGGGCAATGAGCAGTACTTC. Full variable domain (remainder filled in from reference TRBV9 and TRBJ2-7): DSGVTQTPKHLITATGQRVTLRCSPRSGDLSVYWYQQSLDQGLQFLIQYYNGEERAKGNILERFSAQQFPDLHSELNLSSLELGDSALYFCASSDGTGGNEQYFGPGTRLTVT.